These T cell receptor beta chains were read from a single sample in a study of a mutant IDH1 vaccine in newly diagnosed glioma. Sequencing used immunoSEQ multiplex PCR; TCRdb keeps in-frame clones, though not all of them. This table holds under 40,000 clones, approximately 80% found once. The antigens of these receptors remain unknown. This sample comprised PBMCs, obtained from a glioma patient whose treatment included an IDH1 peptide vaccine. These receptors were obtained from a woman between 18 and 29 years old with glioma. Both conserved end residues are part of each CDR3. Size is stated for part of the rows, as once, few or many counts, or as a class when the clone is expanded.

clone_size	v_call	cdr3_aa
.	TRBV19	CASRPGQGGMDEKLFF
.	TRBV7-2	CASSGTGINSPLHF
once	TRBV4-2	CASSQERAGDAYNEQFF
.	TRBV13	CASKGPSGYTF
few	TRBV7-2	CASSLASLAAADTQYF
.	TRBV5-1	CASSFGGMGGNEQFF
.	TRBV27	CASSPQWDSQETQYF
.	TRBV6-5	CASGTGYGYTF
.	TRBV29-1	CSVPGAGYTSQETQYF
.	TRBV5-1	CASSLPRAYRDRNTEAFF
.	TRBV27	CASSLRRGMNTEAFF
.	TRBV23-1	CASTRQGSTGLGEQYF
once	TRBV4-2	CASSQDILAGVDETQYF
.	TRBV6-1	CAGGGLTYEQYF
.	TRBV20-1	CSVPQGVQFF
.	TRBV19	CASSSTSTSFYEQYF
.	TRBV5-4	CASSSTYEQYF
.	TRBV5-6	CASSLVDRGSYNSPLHF
few	TRBV30	CAWSTIGGQCNQPQHF
few	TRBV5-1	CASIGLDTEAFF
.	TRBV9	CASSSGPNTEAFF
once	TRBV10-3	CAISEDPVGEQYF
.	TRBV27	CASSLGAGFRDEQYF
.	TRBV25-1	CASSEGVSLDGTQYF
.	TRBV6-5	CASSYGGASTDTQYF
.	TRBV5-5	CASSPLAGYTDTQYF
.	TRBV7-2	CASSLALGWGEVLGYEQYF
.	TRBV14	CASSQVSGVEQYF
.	TRBV6-1	CASSEDRNRALAGNTIYF
.	TRBV6-1	CASSESRLNTEAFF
.	TRBV27	CASSFGQPGAHVEQYF
.	TRBV5-1	CASSLVLAGSYNEQFF
few	TRBV27	CASSRTSGSYNEQFF
once	TRBV4-1	CASSQVDMGLSYNEQFF
.	TRBV7-9	CASSPFEGKSSGNTIYF
.	TRBV5-6	CASSLERRGRPEAFF
.	TRBV5-8	CASSPDRPGKLFF
.	TRBV20-1	CSVYRTGELFF
once	TRBV19	CASTVNSGRGSTDEQYF
.	TRBV4-3	CASSQDRGGTGEKLFF
.	TRBV6-1	CASSERIIGIGNTIYF
few	TRBV7-2	CASSPRQGRNEKLFF
.	TRBV13	CASSLANGDEQFF
.	TRBV6-5	CASRGPGLYNEQFF
.	TRBV5-4	CASSPPGTSGNKYEQYF
.	TRBV5-1	CASSPAQGANEKLFF
.	TRBV19	CASRRQGRTNEKLFF
.	TRBV5-6	CASSLTGRTEAFF
few	TRBV7-9	CASSVVAFF
.	TRBV6-6	CASSFRDSYYEQYF
.	TRBV6-1	CASSELAGGYNEQFF
.	TRBV9	CASSPRGEKLFF
.	TRBV28	CASMIPSQAQHF
once	TRBV11-2	CASSLGPQTAPGFF
few	TRBV6-1	CASSKTLDIDEQFF